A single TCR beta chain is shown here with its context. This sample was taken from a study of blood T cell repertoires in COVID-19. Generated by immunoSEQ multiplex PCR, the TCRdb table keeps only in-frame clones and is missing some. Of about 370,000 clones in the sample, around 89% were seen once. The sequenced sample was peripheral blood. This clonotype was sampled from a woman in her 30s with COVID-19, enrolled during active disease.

CDR3 sequence reads: CASSVAGDSYNEQFF. The CDR3 bases are TGTGCCAGCAGCGTAGCGGGAGACTCCTACAATGAGCAGTTCTTC. The chain employs TRBV9 and TRBJ2-1; D may be TRBD2 (6 bases). The germline gives CDR1 SGDLS, CDR2 YYNGEE. The CDR3 covers 15 residues. Trimming took off 0 bases at V and 0 bases at J, with 7 bases between the two ends.